This entry lists 11 T cell receptor beta chains sequenced from one sample in a study of blood T cells in healthy people across ages. Using a J-beta primer mix together with a sample-barcoded 5' primer, a second PCR was run for roughly 6 to 11 cycles. One entry per CDR3 protein, called by TCRdb with MiXCR from the 5' RACE reads. This table holds some 900,000 distinct CDR3 sequences, 25% to 35% found once. The sample comprised blood. These receptors were obtained from a woman older than 75 in good health.

This clonotype was recorded at least ten times. The chain has TRBV3-1 and TRBJ2-1; D ambiguous. CDR1 is LGHDT and CDR2 is YNNKEL in the germline V gene (reference sequence). V lost 1 base and J lost 0, with 7 bases in between. The CDR3 covers 15 residues. CDR3 DNA: TGTGCCAGCAGCCAAGCTGTACCCTCCTACAATGAGCAGTTCTTC. Its translation is CASSQAVPSYNEQFF.

This clonotype was seen a handful of times. A much larger clone differs from this one at a single base, so this may be a read error. CDR3 sequence reads: CASSYEGEGETQFF. The CDR3 DNA is TGTGCCAGCAGTTACGAGGGAGAGGGAGAGACCCAGTTCTTC. The chain combines TRBV6-6 with TRBJ2-1, with a weak D call TRBD2 (5 bases). Germline assignment: CDR1 MNHNY and CDR2 SVGAGI (reference sequence). The CDR3 length is 14 residues. V dropped 2 bases and J dropped 13 bases, with 18 bases sitting between them.

The chain uses TRBV6-5 and TRBJ2-4; 7 nucleotides line up with TRBD2. The closer fit of TRBJ2-5 to the DNA end suggests the J call may be wrong. Germline CDR1 MNHEY, CDR2 SVGAGI. The length of the CDR3 is 19 residues. This CDR3 reads CASSYSGHGVGGRFVTQYF. The DNA of the CDR3 is TGTGCCAGCAGTTACTCCGGCCACGGGGTGGGCGGGAGATTTGTGACCCAGTACTTC.

The gene calls are TRBV20-1 and TRBJ2-4, with TRBD1 matching over 7 bases. The DNA end is a closer match to TRBJ2-5, so the J assignment may be wrong. The CDR3 is 13 amino acids. Germline V CDR1 and CDR2: DFQATT, SNEGSKA (reference sequence). The DNA for the CDR3 is TGCAGTGCTACGACAGGGTGGGAAGAGACCCAGTACTTC. This translates into CSATTGWEETQYF.

This clonotype has a handful of counts. A single base separates this from a much larger clone, so it may be a read error. The V and J genes are TRBV15 and TRBJ2-7; 7 bases match TRBD1. Looked up from germline, CDR1 is LNHNV and CDR2 is YYDKDF (reference sequence). The CDR3 is made up of 15 amino acids. CDR3 sequence: CAARQAGTASYEQYF. CDR3 coding DNA: TGTGCCGCCAGACAAGCCGGGACAGCCTCCTACGAGCAGTACTTC.

Many counts were recorded for this clonotype. The chain combines TRBV10-3 with TRBJ1-5, with TRBD1 matching 8 bases. CDR1 and CDR2 from the germline V gene are ENHRY and SYGVKD. With 2 bases clipped from V and 4 bases from J, the junction kept 1 base outside the gene matches. The CDR3 consists of 14 residues. CDR3 amino acids: CAISEGQGNQPQHF. The CDR3 nucleotides are TGTGCCATCAGTGAGGGACAGGGTAATCAGCCCCAGCATTTT.

This clonotype was counted at least ten times. This chain joins TRBV7-9 and TRBJ2-1, with D perhaps TRBD1 (6 bases). The CDR3 length is 12 residues. Between the trimmed V and J ends, which lost 6 bases and 9 bases, there was a span of 12 bases. The germline V gene encodes CDR1 SEHNR and CDR2 FQNEAQ (reference sequence). DNA for the CDR3: TGTGCCAGCAGATTTACAGGGTTTGAGCAGTTCTTC. Amino acids: CASRFTGFEQFF.

Details on this clonotype: Being one base from a much bigger clone, this may be a read error. This chain links TRBV7-2 with TRBJ2-4; TRBD2 matches 7 bases. The better agreement between TRBJ2-5 and the DNA end casts doubt on the J call. The germline V gene encodes CDR1 SGHTA and CDR2 FQGNSA. This CDR3 has 13 amino acids. The CDR3 is CAGSSRGVGTQYF. For the CDR3, the DNA is TGTGCCGGCAGCTCCCGGGGGGTTGGGACCCAGTACTTC.

In its sample, this clonotype was seen a few times. This sequence joins TRBV27 and TRBJ1-6; perhaps TRBD1 as D (6 bases). From germline, CDR1 is MNHEY and CDR2 SMNVEV (reference sequence). The V gene lost 5 bases and the J gene lost 7 bases, with 18 bases spanning the gap. The CDR3 has 16 amino acids. CDR3 DNA: TGTGCCAGCAGTCGAGAGCCGGACAGAAGGAATTCACCCCTCCACTTT. Encoded protein: CASSREPDRRNSPLHF.

Ten or more counts support this clonotype. The rearrangement links TRBV4-1 to TRBJ2-5; perhaps TRBD1 as D (8 bases). V lost 4 bases and J lost 4, with 16 bases in between. The CDR3 has 15 residues. Germline CDR1 reads MGHRA; CDR2 reads YSYEKL. The CDR3 DNA reads TGCGCCAGCAGCCGAGGACAGGGAGGGAGAGAGACCCAGTACTTC. Amino acids: CASSRGQGGRETQYF.

In regard to this clonotype: Here the CDR3 omits its conserved ending phenylalanine or tryptophan, so a read error is the likely source. This sequence joins TRBV7-2 and TRBJ2-1, with 9 nucleotides matching TRBD2. The CDR3 covers 19 residues. The germline V gene has CDR1 SGHTA and CDR2 FQGNSA. Trimming took 4 bases from V and 0 from J; bases not matched to a gene: 13. Written as DNA, the CDR3 is TGTGCCAGCAGCTCGGGACGAGCGGGGGGTTTTAGCTCCTACAATGAGCAGTTCGTC. Its protein is CASSSGRAGGFSSYNEQFV.